This paragraph covers one T cell receptor (beta chain) sequence. The antigen remains unidentified. The data were obtained in a study of graft-versus-host responses after intestinal transplantation. Points from the study as a whole: Some GvH clones appeared in ileal mucosa or blood before recipient bone marrow.

Germline V gene data show CDR1 as MDHEN and CDR2 as SYDVKM. This CDR3 region has 14 residues. The trim removed 5 bases at V and 1 base at J, leaving 3 bases unmatched. The table came from immunoSEQ multiplex PCR; TCRdb's copy has only in-frame clones and leaves some out. The repertoire holds roughly 110,000 clones, with about 91% as singletons. This chain joins TRBV28 and TRBJ1-1; the match to TRBD1 covers 8 bases. The receptor was derived from a human donor who was the organ donor for an intestinal transplant. The material sequenced was unstimulated CD4+ T cells sorted from spleen or lymph node cells, taken before transplant. The chain's CDR3 is CASSGGQANTEAFF. The CDR3 nucleotides read TGTGCCAGCAGTGGGGGACAGGCGAACACTGAAGCTTTCTTT.